The TCR beta chain described here comes from a study of PD-L1 blockade in urothelial cancer. Study-level information: At 3 weeks after treatment start (second dose) and again at 6 weeks, blood was analyzed.

TCRdb's copy holds only in-frame clones and misses some; the assay was immunoSEQ multiplex PCR. The repertoire holds roughly 16,000 clones, with roughly nine tenths as singletons. A total of 1 to 8 samples per patient were collected pretreatment and on-treatment. Trimming took 7 bases from V and 0 from J; bases not matched to a gene: 10. Germline CDR1 SNHLY, CDR2 FYNNEI. This CDR3 contains 16 residues. The gene calls are TRBV2 and TRBJ2-7; TRBD1 agrees at 9 bases. This TCR was recovered from a man over 45 with urothelial cancer. The sample here was PBMCs, taken around atezolizumab (anti-PD-L1) treatment. Here the CDR3 reads CASKLNTGGSSYEQYF. DNA of the CDR3: TGTGCCAGCAAACTTAATACAGGGGGCTCCTCCTACGAGCAGTACTTC.